These 17 T cell receptor beta chains were all obtained from the same sample, sequenced in a study of blood T cells in healthy people across ages. A second PCR, run for about 7 to 11 cycles, used a sample-barcoded 5' primer plus a J-beta primer mix. TCRdb reanalysed the 5' RACE reads using MiXCR and keeps one entry per CDR3 protein. Of some 1.5 million distinct CDR3 sequences in the sample, approximately 30% were seen once. The material sequenced was blood. The origin of the receptors is a woman younger than 45 in good health.

The gene calls are TRBV12-5 and TRBJ2-5; the D is unclear. Trimming shortened V by 6 bases and J by 5 bases, and 7 bases separated the two germline ends. This CDR3 is built from 11 residues. From germline, CDR1 is LGHNT and CDR2 FRNRAP. In DNA form, the CDR3 reads TGTGCTAGTGGGGTGTCTGAGACCCAGTACTTC. Its protein is CASGVSETQYF.

This clonotype was counted a few times. This sequence joins TRBV2 and TRBJ2-5; a weak D match, TRBD1 (7 bases). This CDR3 is built from 14 residues. V lost 5 bases and J lost 5, with 15 bases in between. The germline V gene has CDR1 SNHLY and CDR2 FYNNEI. Here the CDR3 DNA reads TGTGCCAGCAGTCAGGGGGGCTGGATGGAGACCCAGTACTTC. Protein: CASSQGGWMETQYF.

The chain carries TRBV12-3 or TRBV12-4 and TRBJ2-5; 12 bases line up with TRBD2. The CDR3 extends over 15 amino acids. The V and J ends lost 6 bases and 5 bases, in that order; junction bases with no gene match: 7. The CDR3 region is CASRASGGAGETQYF. The DNA for the CDR3 is TGTGCCAGCAGGGCTAGCGGGGGGGCCGGGGAGACCCAGTACTTC.

With respect to this clonotype: At one of its ends the junction is not consistent with the germline gene, which may arise from a read error. The CDR3 coding sequence is TGTGCCAGCGCACCGGGGGGCCGAGAGACCCTGTACTTC. The encoded protein is CASAPGGRETLYF. The V and J genes are TRBV3-1 and TRBJ2-5, with D perhaps matching TRBD2 (7 bases). This CDR3 spans 13 amino acids. Per germline, CDR1 LGHDT and CDR2 YNNKEL (reference sequence).

The gene calls are TRBV5-5 and TRBJ2-7; D is possibly TRBD2 (6 bases). Germline CDR1 reads SGHKS; CDR2 reads YYEKEE (reference sequence). The CDR3 covers 15 residues. Trimming cost V 0 bases and J 1 base, with 11 bases left between them. For the CDR3, the DNA is TGTGCCAGCAGCTTGGACCTAGCGCCTTCCTACGAGCAGTACTTC. As protein: CASSLDLAPSYEQYF.

The table lists this clonotype with many counts. The V gene is TRBV7-6, the J gene TRBJ2-7, with D perhaps matching TRBD1 (5 bases). Per germline, CDR1 SGHVS and CDR2 FNYEAQ. The V end was cut by 4 bases, the J end by 4 bases, with 14 bases between. The CDR3 is 14 amino acids. CDR3 loop: CASSSRQGLYEQYF. DNA of the CDR3: TGTGCCAGCAGCTCCAGGCAGGGTTTGTACGAGCAGTACTTC.

This clonotype was seen ten or more times. A junction boundary mismatches the germline segment, possibly from a read error. The CDR3 protein is CASSLGVSSYNEQFF. Here the CDR3 DNA reads TGCGCCAGCAGCTTGGGAGTCAGCTCCTACAATGAGCAGTTCTTC. The chain recombines TRBV7-2 with TRBJ2-1; tentatively, D is TRBD2 (5 bases). Germline V lookup: CDR1 SGHTA, CDR2 FQGNSA. This CDR3 is 15 amino acids long.

This clonotype showed up just once. V and J are TRBV5-1 and TRBJ1-1; no definite D call. V lost 0 bases and J lost 0, with 9 bases in between. CDR3 length: 15 residues. Germline V CDR1 and CDR2: SGHRS, YFSETQ. CDR3 amino acids: CASSLAGKVNTEAFF. DNA of the CDR3: TGCGCCAGCAGCTTGGCCGGTAAGGTGAACACTGAAGCTTTCTTT.

This clonotype was counted at least ten times. The V gene is TRBV5-1, the J gene TRBJ2-7; D may be TRBD2 (5 bases). Germline CDR1 and CDR2: SGHRS and YFSETQ. This CDR3 contains 15 residues. The V and J ends lost 5 bases and 0 bases respectively, with 15 bases between them. This chain's CDR3 is CASRTSGISSYEQYF. CDR3 sequence (DNA): TGCGCCAGCAGAACGTCCGGGATTAGCTCCTACGAGCAGTACTTC.

This clonotype has at least ten counts. A read error may produce the germline difference seen at one junction end. The rearrangement links TRBV9 to TRBJ2-7, with D unresolved. The CDR3 loop spans 13 amino acids. Germline V gives CDR1 SGDLS, CDR2 YYNGEE. The CDR3 region has the DNA TGTGCCAGCAGTGTAGGGCCCGCCTACGAGCAGTACTTC. Encoded protein: CASSVGPAYEQYF.

The chain joins TRBV12-3 or TRBV12-4 to TRBJ1-6, with D possibly being TRBD1 (6 bases). CDR3 length: 13 amino acids. V gave up 5 bases and J gave up 13 bases, with 15 bases separating them. The CDR3 nucleotides read TGTGCCAGCAGTCAACGTCTAGGGGGTCCCCTCCACTTT. Its translation is CASSQRLGGPLHF.

The genes are TRBV18 and TRBJ2-5, with 9 bases that match TRBD2. Per germline, CDR1 KGHSH and CDR2 LQKENI. The CDR3 extends over 16 amino acids. Trimming cost V 3 bases and J 5 bases; bases outside gene matches: 10. DNA for the CDR3: TGTGCCAGCTCACCCGGTCTAGCGGGACCCTTGGAGACCCAGTACTTC. This gives the protein CASSPGLAGPLETQYF.

The chain is built from TRBV6-1 and TRBJ2-1; D perhaps matches TRBD1 (5 bases). Germline V gives CDR1 MNHNS, CDR2 SASEGT. This CDR3 is 15 amino acids long. The V end lost 4 bases, the J end lost 2 bases, and 12 bases lay between the germline ends. CDR3 residues: CASSVGVITYNEQFF. DNA of the CDR3: TGTGCCAGCAGTGTAGGGGTAATCACCTACAATGAGCAGTTCTTC.

There are many counts of this clonotype. The V gene is TRBV20-1, the J gene TRBJ2-5; 10 bases map to TRBD2. With V trimmed by 3 bases and J by 5 bases, 15 bases remained unmatched. CDR1 and CDR2 from the germline V gene are DFQATT and SNEGSKA (reference sequence). This CDR3 is built from 17 residues. CDR3 nucleotides: TGCAGTGCTAGTCCCCTGGGGGAGCGGGAGGGCCGGGAGACCCAGTACTTC. It codes for CSASPLGEREGRETQYF.

This clonotype has only a few counts. CDR3 in amino acids: CASSLPSRPRGGRRDEQFF. CDR3 DNA sequence: TGTGCCAGCAGCTTGCCCTCAAGGCCCCGGGGAGGTCGTCGGGATGAGCAGTTCTTC. The chain has TRBV11-2 and TRBJ2-1; D perhaps matches TRBD2 (6 bases). The germline gives CDR1 SGHAT, CDR2 FQNNGV. V was clipped by 3 bases and J by 8 bases, with 29 bases between them. The CDR3 is made up of 19 amino acids.

This clonotype was detected only a few times. V and J are TRBV28 and TRBJ1-5; the D gene is possibly TRBD1 (5 bases). The germline V gene encodes CDR1 MDHEN and CDR2 SYDVKM. The CDR3 contains 15 residues. V was cut by 3 bases and J by 4 bases, with 13 bases left in between. CDR3 coding DNA: TGTGCCAGCAGTTTTAGGGGCAGAGGGAATCAGCCCCAGCATTTT. This encodes CASSFRGRGNQPQHF. Full variable domain (outside the CDR3, taken from reference TRBV28 and TRBJ1-5): DVKVTQSSRYLVKRTGEKVFLECVQDMDHENMFWYRQDPGLGLRLIYFSYDVKMKEKGDIPEGYSVSREKKERFSLILESASTNQTSMYLCASSFRGRGNQPQHFGDGTRLSIL.

This clonotype occurred many times. V usage is TRBV20-1 and J usage is TRBJ2-3; 8 nucleotides agree with TRBD2. The V and J ends lost 1 base and 2 bases, in that order; junction bases with no gene match: 5. This CDR3 is built from 15 residues. Germline CDR1 and CDR2: DFQATT and SNEGSKA (reference sequence). CDR3 bases: TGCAGTGCTAGAGTTTTCGGGGGGGTCACAGATACGCAGTATTTT. It is translated as CSARVFGGVTDTQYF.